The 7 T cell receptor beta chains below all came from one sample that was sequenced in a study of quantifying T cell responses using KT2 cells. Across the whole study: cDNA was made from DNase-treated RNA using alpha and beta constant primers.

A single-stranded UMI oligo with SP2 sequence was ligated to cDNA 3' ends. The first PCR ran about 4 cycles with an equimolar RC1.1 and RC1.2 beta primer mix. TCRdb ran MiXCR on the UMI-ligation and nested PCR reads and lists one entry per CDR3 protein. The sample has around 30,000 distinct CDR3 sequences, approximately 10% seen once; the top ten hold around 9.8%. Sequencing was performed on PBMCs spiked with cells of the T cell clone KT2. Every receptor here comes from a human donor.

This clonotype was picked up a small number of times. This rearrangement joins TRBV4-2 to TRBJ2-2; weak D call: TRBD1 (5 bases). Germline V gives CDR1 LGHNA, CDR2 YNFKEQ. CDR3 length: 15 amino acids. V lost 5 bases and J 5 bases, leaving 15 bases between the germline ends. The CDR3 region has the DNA TGTGCCAGCAGCGCCCGACCGACAGAAACCGGGGAGCTGTTTTTT. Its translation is CASSARPTETGELFF.

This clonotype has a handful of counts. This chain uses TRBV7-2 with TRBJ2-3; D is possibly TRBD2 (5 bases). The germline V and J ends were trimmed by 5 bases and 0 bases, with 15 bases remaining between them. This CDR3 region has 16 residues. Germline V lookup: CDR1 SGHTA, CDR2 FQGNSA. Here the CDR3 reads CASSIGGRLSTDTQYF. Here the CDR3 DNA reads TGTGCCAGCAGCATCGGAGGACGCCTGAGCACAGATACGCAGTATTTT.

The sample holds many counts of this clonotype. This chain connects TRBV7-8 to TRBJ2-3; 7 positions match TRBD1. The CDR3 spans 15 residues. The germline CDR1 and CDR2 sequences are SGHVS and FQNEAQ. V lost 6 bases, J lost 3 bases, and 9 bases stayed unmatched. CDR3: CASRSMTGLTDTQYF. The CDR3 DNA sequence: TGTGCCAGCAGAAGCATGACAGGGTTGACAGATACGCAGTATTTT.

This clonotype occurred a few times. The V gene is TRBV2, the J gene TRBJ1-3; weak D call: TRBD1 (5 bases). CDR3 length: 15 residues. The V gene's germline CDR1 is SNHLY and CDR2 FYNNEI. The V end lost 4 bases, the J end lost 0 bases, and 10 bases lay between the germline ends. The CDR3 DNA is TGTGCCAGCAGTGTGGGGCTTTACTCTGGAAACACCATATATTTT. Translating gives CASSVGLYSGNTIYF.

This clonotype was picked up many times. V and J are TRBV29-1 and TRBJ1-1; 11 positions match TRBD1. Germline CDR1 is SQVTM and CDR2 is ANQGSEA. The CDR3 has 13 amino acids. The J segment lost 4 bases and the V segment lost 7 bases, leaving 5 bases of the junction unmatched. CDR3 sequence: CSAPGTGGTEAFF. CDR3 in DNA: TGCAGCGCCCCCGGGACAGGGGGCACTGAAGCTTTCTTT.

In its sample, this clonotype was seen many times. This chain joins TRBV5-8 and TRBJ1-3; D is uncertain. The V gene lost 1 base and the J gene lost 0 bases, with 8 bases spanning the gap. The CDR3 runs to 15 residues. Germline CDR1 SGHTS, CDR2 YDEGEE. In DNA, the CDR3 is TGTGCCAGCAGCTTGTCCGGGTACTCTGGAAACACCATATATTTT. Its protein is CASSLSGYSGNTIYF. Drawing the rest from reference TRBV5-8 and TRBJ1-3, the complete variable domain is EAGVTQSPTHLIKTRGQQATLRCSPISGHTSVYWYQQALGLGLQFLLWYDEGEERNRGNFPPRFSGRQFPNYSSELNVNALELEDSALYLCASSLSGYSGNTIYFGEGSWLTVV.

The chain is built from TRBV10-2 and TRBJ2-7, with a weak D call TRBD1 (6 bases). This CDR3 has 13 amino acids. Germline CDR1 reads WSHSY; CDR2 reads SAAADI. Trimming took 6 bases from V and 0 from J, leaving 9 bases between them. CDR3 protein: CASSDRSSYEQYF. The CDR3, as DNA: TGCGCCAGCAGCGACAGGAGCTCCTACGAGCAGTACTTC.